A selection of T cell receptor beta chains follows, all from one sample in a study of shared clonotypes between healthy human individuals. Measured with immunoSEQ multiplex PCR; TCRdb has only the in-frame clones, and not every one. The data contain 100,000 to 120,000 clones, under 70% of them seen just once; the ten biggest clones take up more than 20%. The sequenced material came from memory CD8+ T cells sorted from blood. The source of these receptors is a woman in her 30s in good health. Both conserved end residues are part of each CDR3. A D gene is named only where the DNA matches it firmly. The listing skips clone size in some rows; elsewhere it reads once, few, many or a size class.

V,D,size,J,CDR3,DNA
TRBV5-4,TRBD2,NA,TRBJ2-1,CASSNGTSGYNEQFF,TGTGCCAGCAGCAACGGGACTAGCGGATACAATGAGCAGTTCTTC
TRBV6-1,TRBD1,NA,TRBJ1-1,CASRFQGAWGTEAFF,TGTGCCAGCAGATTCCAGGGGGCGTGGGGCACTGAAGCTTTCTTT
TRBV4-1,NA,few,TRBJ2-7,CASRTLVESSYEQYF,TGCGCCAGCAGGACCCTCGTGGAGAGCTCCTACGAGCAGTACTTC
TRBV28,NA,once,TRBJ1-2,CASSASWGYTF,TGTGCCAGCAGCGCTTCGTGGGGCTACACCTTC
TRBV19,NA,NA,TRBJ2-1,CASSIVDRYNEQFF,TGTGCCAGTAGTATAGTGGACAGATACAATGAGCAGTTCTTC
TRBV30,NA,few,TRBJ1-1,CAWSASMNTEAFF,TGTGCCTGGAGTGCTAGCATGAACACTGAAGCTTTCTTT
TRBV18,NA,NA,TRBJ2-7,CASSTGGVPYEQYF,TGTGCCAGCTCTACAGGGGGGGTACCCTACGAGCAGTACTTC
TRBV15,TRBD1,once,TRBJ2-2,CATSKTQGAAGELFF,TGTGCCACCAGCAAAACACAGGGGGCGGCTGGGGAGCTGTTTTTT
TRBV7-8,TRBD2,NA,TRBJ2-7,CASSDTSGTSTYEQYF,TGTGCCAGCAGCGACACCTCCGGGACTAGCACCTACGAGCAGTACTTC
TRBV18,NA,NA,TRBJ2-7,CASSPPTSRPYEQYF,TGTGCCAGCTCACCACCAACTAGCCGGCCCTACGAGCAGTACTTC
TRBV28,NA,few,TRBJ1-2,CASGYGYTF,TGTGCCAGCGGGTATGGCTACACCTTC
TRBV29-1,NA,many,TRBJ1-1,CSAKEGGTEAFF,TGCAGTGCCAAAGAAGGCGGCACTGAAGCTTTCTTT
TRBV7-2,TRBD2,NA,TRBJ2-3,CASSPLGLGTDTQYF,TGTGCCAGCAGCCCGCTAGGACTAGGCACAGATACGCAGTATTTT
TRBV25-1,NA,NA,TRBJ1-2,CASSELATGAYGYTF,TGTGCCAGCAGTGAACTGGCCACGGGGGCCTATGGCTACACCTTC
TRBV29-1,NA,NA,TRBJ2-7,CSVVSGPAGDEQYF,TGCAGCGTTGTATCGGGACCGGCAGGAGACGAGCAGTACTTC
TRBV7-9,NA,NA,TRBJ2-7,CASSKAPYYEQYF,TGTGCCAGCAGTAAAGCCCCCTACTACGAGCAGTACTTC
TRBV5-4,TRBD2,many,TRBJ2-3,CASSLGAGESDTQYF,TGTGCCAGCAGCTTGGGGGCGGGAGAGTCGGATACGCAGTATTTT
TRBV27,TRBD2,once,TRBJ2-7,CASSLSGGGVLLDEQYF,TGTGCCAGCAGTTTATCGGGTGGGGGGGTTCTACTGGACGAGCAGTACTTC
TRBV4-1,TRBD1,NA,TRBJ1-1,CASSQDTGENTEAFF,TGCGCCAGCAGCCAGGATACAGGGGAAAACACTGAAGCTTTCTTT
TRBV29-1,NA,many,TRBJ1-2,CSVEGQVPYWGYTF,TGCAGCGTTGAAGGCCAGGTACCCTATTGGGGCTACACCTTC
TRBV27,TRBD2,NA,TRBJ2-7,CASSSGRTTEQYF,TGTGCCAGCAGTAGCGGGAGAACCACCGAGCAGTACTTC
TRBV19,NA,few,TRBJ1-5,CATSDGLYSNQPQHF,TGTGCCACCAGTGATGGACTGTATAGCAATCAGCCCCAGCATTTT
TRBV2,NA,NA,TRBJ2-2,CASGLPGGAVPNTGELFF,TGTGCCAGCGGTCTCCCTGGAGGCGCTGTGCCGAACACCGGGGAGCTGTTTTTT
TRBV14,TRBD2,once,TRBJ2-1,CASSGPGTSGSSYNEQFF,TGTGCCAGCAGCGGTCCCGGGACTAGCGGGTCCTCCTACAATGAGCAGTTCTTC
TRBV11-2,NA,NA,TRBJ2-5,CASSRDGEETQYF,TGTGCCAGCAGTCGGGACGGTGAAGAGACCCAGTACTTC
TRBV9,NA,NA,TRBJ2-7,CASSVGSSGAYEQYF,TGTGCCAGCAGCGTAGGGAGCTCGGGTGCCTACGAGCAGTACTTC
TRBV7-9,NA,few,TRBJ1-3,CASSPHRAGNTIYF,TGTGCCAGCAGCCCCCACAGGGCTGGAAACACCATATATTTT
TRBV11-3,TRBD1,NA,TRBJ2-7,CASSTRWTGAGVYEQYF,TGTGCCAGCAGCACCCGGTGGACAGGGGCAGGAGTCTACGAGCAGTACTTC
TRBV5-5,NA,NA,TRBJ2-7,CASSDRSPYEQYF,TGTGCCAGCAGCGACAGGTCACCCTACGAGCAGTACTTC
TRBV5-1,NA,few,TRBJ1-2,CASSLAWGTYGYTF,TGCGCCAGCAGCTTGGCCTGGGGGACCTATGGCTACACCTTC
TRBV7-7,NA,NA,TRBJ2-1,CASSSGTPAYNEQFF,TGTGCCAGCAGCTCCGGGACTCCAGCCTACAATGAGCAGTTCTTC
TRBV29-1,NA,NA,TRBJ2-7,CSVEDRAGSGYEQYF,TGCAGCGTTGAAGATCGCGCAGGGTCCGGCTACGAGCAGTACTTC
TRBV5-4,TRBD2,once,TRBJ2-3,CASRTSGSADTQYF,TGTGCCAGCAGGACTAGCGGGAGCGCAGATACGCAGTATTTT
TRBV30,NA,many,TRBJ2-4,CAWSGNRKAKNIQYF,TGTGCCTGGAGTGGTAACAGGAAAGCCAAAAACATTCAGTACTTC
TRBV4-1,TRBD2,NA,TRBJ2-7,CASSQDLGTSAAYEQYF,TGCGCCAGCAGCCAAGATCTCGGGACTAGCGCCGCCTACGAGCAGTACTTC
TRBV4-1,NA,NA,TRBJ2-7,CASSQEAGSYEQYF,TGCGCCAGCAGCCAAGAGGCAGGGAGCTACGAGCAGTACTTC
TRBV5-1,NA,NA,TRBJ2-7,CASRAESYEQYF,TGCGCCAGCAGGGCAGAATCCTACGAGCAGTACTTC
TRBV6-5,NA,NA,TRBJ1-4,CASSYLVGGEKLFF,TGTGCCAGCAGTTACTTGGTAGGCGGGGAAAAACTGTTTTTT
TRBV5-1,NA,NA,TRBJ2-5,CASSLRGRVEETQYF,TGCGCCAGCAGCTTGAGGGGACGGGTGGAAGAGACCCAGTACTTC
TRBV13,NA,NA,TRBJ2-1,CASSLEGARSNEQFF,TGTGCCAGCAGCTTAGAGGGAGCCCGGAGTAATGAGCAGTTCTTC
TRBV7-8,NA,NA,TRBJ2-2,CASSLATPRTGELFF,TGTGCCAGCAGCTTAGCGACACCCAGAACCGGGGAGCTGTTTTTT
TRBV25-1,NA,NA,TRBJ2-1,CASRDGRRDNEQFF,TGTGCCAGCAGGGACGGACGGAGGGACAATGAGCAGTTCTTC
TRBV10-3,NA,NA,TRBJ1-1,CAISDHAVNTEAFF,TGTGCCATCAGTGACCACGCGGTGAACACTGAAGCTTTCTTT
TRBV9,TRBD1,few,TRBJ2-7,CASSVGGQAYEQYF,TGTGCCAGCAGCGTAGGGGGACAGGCCTACGAGCAGTACTTC
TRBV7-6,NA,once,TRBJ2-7,CASSLVTYEQYF,TGTGCCAGCAGCTTAGTCACCTACGAGCAGTACTTC